These 30 T cell receptor beta chains originate from one sample sequenced in a study of blood T cells in healthy people across ages. A second PCR, run for roughly 7 to 12 cycles, used a sample-barcoded 5' primer plus a J-beta primer mix. MiXCR, run by TCRdb on the 5' RACE reads, gives a single entry per CDR3 protein. The sample lists 1.5 million to 2 million distinct CDR3 sequences; 40% to 55% were seen once. The sample taken for sequencing was blood. The receptors shown here come from a woman aged 40 to 49 in good health.

This clonotype was observed a few times. This chain uses TRBV20-1 with TRBJ2-5, with D perhaps given as TRBD1 or TRBD2 (6 bases each). The CDR3 totals 13 residues. V dropped 0 bases and J dropped 5 bases, with 10 bases sitting between them. CDR1 and CDR2 (germline): DFQATT, SNEGSKA (reference sequence). The CDR3, as DNA: TGCAGTGCTAGAGATTGGGGGGCGGAGACCCAGTACTTC. Translated, it gives CSARDWGAETQYF.

The chain joins TRBV9 to TRBJ2-3; 16 nucleotides line up with TRBD2. Germline CDR1 SGDLS, CDR2 YYNGEE. The CDR3 runs to 16 residues. Unmatched junction bases numbered 3, after V lost 3 bases and J lost 5 bases. In DNA form, the CDR3 reads TGTGCCAGCAGCGAGGGACTAGCGGGGGGGGGAGATACGCAGTATTTT. Protein product: CASSEGLAGGGDTQYF.

The J gene is TRBJ2-4, the V gene TRBV6-2 or TRBV6-3, with D perhaps matching TRBD1 or TRBD2 (5 bases each). Trimming took 3 bases from V and 0 from J, leaving 12 bases between them. This CDR3 has 16 amino acids. The germline V gene encodes CDR1 MNHEY and CDR2 SVGEGT. The CDR3, as DNA: TGTGCCAGCAGTTATGATCCGGGGCTAGCCAAAAACATTCAGTACTTC. Translated, it gives CASSYDPGLAKNIQYF.

This clonotype was seen a few times. The chain recombines TRBV6-7 with TRBJ2-5; no reliable D call. TRBV6-7 is assigned to the ORF class and has an uncertain function. Trimming took off 6 bases at V and 0 bases at J, with 11 bases between the two ends. CDR3 length: 14 residues. Here the CDR3 reads CASRKQTNQETQYF. CDR3 DNA sequence: TGTGCCAGCAGAAAACAGACAAACCAAGAGACCCAGTACTTC.

This clonotype was seen a handful of times. The CDR3 loop reads CATSRDLAGVTTDTQYF. DNA for the CDR3: TGTGCCACCAGCAGAGATTTGGCAGGGGTCACGACAGATACGCAGTATTTT. This chain uses TRBV15 with TRBJ2-3; D may be TRBD1 (6 bases). The V and J ends lost 0 bases and 3 bases respectively, with 16 bases between them. CDR1 is LNHNV, CDR2 YYDKDF, per germline (reference sequence). This CDR3 comprises 17 residues.

CDR3 sequence (DNA): TGTGCCAGCAGCTTAAATTTTGGGGCTCTGGGGGAGCAGTACTTC. Protein: CASSLNFGALGEQYF. The V call is TRBV11-2, the J call TRBJ2-7, with D tentatively TRBD1 (5 bases). This CDR3 spans 15 amino acids. V was pared by 2 bases and J by 7 bases, with 18 bases between. The germline V gene has CDR1 SGHAT and CDR2 FQNNGV.

The chain uses TRBV28 and TRBJ1-1; a weak D match, TRBD1 (5 bases). Trimming took off 2 bases at V and 4 bases at J, with 14 bases between the two ends. Germline assignment: CDR1 MDHEN and CDR2 SYDVKM. This CDR3 has 15 residues. The CDR3: CASSLRGGVGTEAFF. DNA for the CDR3: TGTGCCAGCAGTTTACGGGGCGGCGTGGGCACTGAAGCTTTCTTT. Complete variable domain (other parts from reference TRBV28 and TRBJ1-1): DVKVTQSSRYLVKRTGEKVFLECVQDMDHENMFWYRQDPGLGLRLIYFSYDVKMKEKGDIPEGYSVSREKKERFSLILESASTNQTSMYLCASSLRGGVGTEAFFGQGTRLTVV.

The V gene is TRBV28, the J gene TRBJ2-5, with 10 positions matching TRBD1. Germline CDR1 reads MDHEN; CDR2 reads SYDVKM. The CDR3 covers 13 residues. Losses at the gene ends were 8 bases for V and 10 bases for J; bases not matched to a gene: 10. The CDR3 loop is CASVDRGPIGQYF. As DNA, the CDR3 is TGTGCCAGCGTAGACAGGGGGCCGATTGGCCAGTACTTC.

The chain is built from TRBV28 and TRBJ2-7, with 8 positions matching TRBD2. The J call is doubtful: the DNA matches TRBJ2-5 better. The length of the CDR3 is 13 residues. Germline CDR1 reads MDHEN; CDR2 reads SYDVKM. The CDR3 coding sequence is TGTGCCAGCAACCGCGGGGGGCCTGAGACCCAGTACTTC. Translation: CASNRGGPETQYF.

This chain connects TRBV20-1 to TRBJ2-7; D possibly corresponds to TRBD1 (5 bases). Germline V gene lookup returns CDR1 DFQATT and CDR2 SNEGSKA (reference sequence). Trimming shortened V by 3 bases and J by 3 bases, and 12 bases separated the two germline ends. The CDR3 consists of 13 residues. The CDR3 loop reads CSARVTQGYEQYF. CDR3 in DNA: TGCAGTGCTAGGGTCACGCAGGGCTACGAGCAGTACTTC.

In its sample, this clonotype was seen a few times. The gene calls are TRBV20-1 and TRBJ1-5; TRBD1 is a possible D gene (6 bases). The germline CDR1 and CDR2 sequences are DFQATT and SNEGSKA (reference sequence). The V and J ends lost 6 bases and 6 bases respectively, with 24 bases between them. This CDR3 has 16 amino acids. Written as DNA, the CDR3 is TGCAGTGCACAGACCCTGAGGGGGGGCGAGAGTCAGCCCCAGCATTTT. Protein sequence: CSAQTLRGGESQPQHF.

This clonotype occurred a few times. The chain couples TRBV7-2 to TRBJ2-5, with a weak D call TRBD1 (6 bases). Per germline, CDR1 SGHTA and CDR2 FQGNSA. V lost 5 bases to trimming and J lost 0 bases, with 13 bases between them. The CDR3 consists of 15 residues. The CDR3 nucleotides are TGTGCCAGCAGCCCCTGGACAGAGAACCAAGAGACCCAGTACTTC. Translation gives CASSPWTENQETQYF.

The chain uses TRBV12-3 or TRBV12-4 and TRBJ2-3; D might be TRBD1 or TRBD2, each matching 5 bases. The V gene lost 10 bases and the J gene lost 6 bases, with 17 bases spanning the gap. There are 13 residues in the CDR3. The CDR3: CAIKRGVEDTQYF. CDR3 nucleotide sequence: TGTGCCATTAAACGAGGGGTCGAGGATACGCAGTATTTT.

This clonotype appeared a few times. The chain has TRBV7-2 and TRBJ2-1; D is unclear. This CDR3 is 11 amino acids long. Germline lookup yields CDR1 SGHTA and CDR2 FQGNSA. Trimming took 5 bases from V and 9 from J, leaving 8 bases between them. The CDR3 region has the DNA TGTGCCAGCAGCGAAAGTAGTGAGCAGTTCTTC. This translates into CASSESSEQFF.

The chain is built from TRBV3-1 and TRBJ1-2; D ambiguous. The CDR3 sequence is 14 residues long. Looked up from germline, CDR1 is LGHDT and CDR2 is YNNKEL (reference sequence). V was trimmed by 0 bases and J by 4 bases, leaving 9 bases between them. CDR3 amino acids: CASSQEGGFYGYTF. DNA for the CDR3: TGTGCCAGCAGCCAAGAGGGCGGCTTCTATGGCTACACCTTC.

The chain carries TRBV6-5 and TRBJ2-7; 9 positions match TRBD2. CDR3 length: 16 amino acids. Per germline, CDR1 MNHEY and CDR2 SVGAGI. Trimming took 1 base from V and 2 from J; bases not matched to a gene: 6. CDR3 in DNA: TGTGCCAGCAGTTACTTGGTGACTAGCGGCACCTACGAGCAGTACTTC. It specifies CASSYLVTSGTYEQYF.

The chain joins TRBV6-2 or TRBV6-3 to TRBJ1-5; 7 nucleotides agree with TRBD1. The CDR3 extends over 13 amino acids. Germline V lookup: CDR1 MNHEY, CDR2 SVGEGT. The V and J ends lost 10 bases and 6 bases, in that order; junction bases with no gene match: 9. The CDR3 nucleotides are TGTGCCACCCAAGACAGGGTAGGTCAGCCCCAGCATTTT. Protein product: CATQDRVGQPQHF.

Turning to this clonotype: A junction boundary mismatches the germline segment, possibly from a read error. The gene calls are TRBV6-2 or TRBV6-3 and TRBJ2-5; 12 bases align to TRBD2. Germline V gene sequence: CDR1 MNHEY, CDR2 SVGEGT. This CDR3 region has 17 residues. CDR3 nucleotides: TGTGCCGGCAGTTACCTCAAGACTAGCGGGGGCCGGGAGACCCAGTACTTC. Amino acids: CAGSYLKTSGGRETQYF.

The chain uses TRBV6-2 or TRBV6-3 and TRBJ2-5; 9 positions agree with TRBD1. The J segment lost 1 base and the V segment lost 5 bases, leaving 8 bases of the junction unmatched. The CDR3 is 16 residues long. Germline V CDR1 and CDR2: MNHEY, SVGEGT. The CDR3 spells CASSTNRDRVQETQYF. CDR3 DNA sequence: TGTGCCAGCAGTACAAACCGGGACAGGGTCCAAGAGACCCAGTACTTC.

This clonotype was seen once. The chain couples TRBV7-8 to TRBJ2-5, with TRBD1 identical over 7 bases. The junction had 9 bases not matched to a gene; V was cut back by 3 bases and J by 5 bases. CDR3 length equals 15 residues. CDR1 and CDR2 (germline): SGHVS, FQNEAQ. CDR3 sequence reads: CASSFNRGNLETQYF. The CDR3 DNA follows: TGTGCCAGCAGCTTTAACAGGGGTAATTTGGAGACCCAGTACTTC.

The rearrangement joins TRBV20-1 to TRBJ2-1, with 8 bases fitting TRBD2. The CDR3 covers 14 residues. The germline CDR1 and CDR2 sequences are DFQATT and SNEGSKA (reference sequence). V trimming: 3 bases; J trimming: 4 bases; junction bases outside the gene matches: 5. The CDR3 DNA sequence: TGCAGTGCTAGGATAGCGGGGCCGTACAATGAGCAGTTCTTC. Protein: CSARIAGPYNEQFF.

This rearrangement joins TRBV6-2 or TRBV6-3 to TRBJ2-5; TRBD2 might be the D (6 bases). The CDR3 has 16 residues. Trimming removed 2 bases at V and 7 bases at J, with 20 bases between. Germline V gene data show CDR1 as MNHEY and CDR2 as SVGEGT. Here the CDR3 reads CASSYPWGTGSGTQYF. The CDR3 DNA sequence: TGTGCCAGCAGTTACCCTTGGGGGACTGGAAGTGGGACCCAGTACTTC.

This chain joins TRBV27 and TRBJ2-1; D remains ambiguous. The end of the DNA fits TRBJ2-7 better, so the J call may be wrong. The CDR3 has 15 amino acids. CDR1 is MNHEY, CDR2 SMNVEV, per germline (reference sequence). The CDR3 sequence is CASSSSHVSYNEQYF. The CDR3 DNA sequence: TGTGCCAGCAGTTCCTCCCACGTTTCCTACAATGAGCAGTACTTC.

The chain links TRBV5-1 to TRBJ2-5; D uncertain. Germline loops: CDR1 SGHRS, CDR2 YFSETQ. The CDR3 consists of 12 residues. Deletions cut 0 bases from V and 7 bases from J, with 7 bases between. In DNA form, the CDR3 reads TGCGCCAGCAGCTTGGAAAAGGGGACCCAGTACTTC. This codes for CASSLEKGTQYF.

The chain carries TRBV2 and TRBJ1-6; a weak D match, TRBD1 (6 bases). The CDR3 totals 15 residues. Trimming stripped 2 bases from V and 5 bases from J, with 10 bases between. Germline assignment: CDR1 SNHLY and CDR2 FYNNEI. The CDR3 coding sequence is TGTGCCAGCAGTGAAAGTAGACAGGATAATTCACCCCTCCACTTT. Protein: CASSESRQDNSPLHF.

The chain uses TRBV29-1 and TRBJ2-5; 8 positions agree with TRBD1. The V gene's germline CDR1 is SQVTM and CDR2 ANQGSEA. The CDR3 runs to 14 residues. After removal of 4 bases from V and 0 bases from J, the junction contained 4 bases not matched to a gene. The CDR3 spells CSVGGQEYQETQYF. As DNA, the CDR3 is TGCAGCGTTGGGGGACAGGAATACCAAGAGACCCAGTACTTC.

This clonotype came up many times. A read error may account for a junction end that differs from germline. This rearrangement joins TRBV5-1 to TRBJ2-7; D unresolved. The CDR3 totals 13 residues. Per the germline V gene, CDR1 is SGHRS and CDR2 is YFSETQ. The CDR3 sequence is CASSLGYSYEQYF. The CDR3 DNA reads as TGTGCCAGCAGTTTAGGATACTCCTACGAGCAGTACTTC.

This clonotype was detected a few times. The J gene is TRBJ2-7, the V gene TRBV4-1; no clear D. The germline gives CDR1 MGHRA, CDR2 YSYEKL. Trimming stripped 4 bases from V and 3 bases from J, with 10 bases between. The CDR3 spans 13 residues. The CDR3 protein is CASSPSDLYEQYF. CDR3 in DNA: TGCGCCAGCAGCCCTTCGGACCTCTACGAGCAGTACTTC.

The genes are TRBV3-1 and TRBJ2-5; a weak D match, TRBD1 (6 bases). The CDR3 has 16 residues. The germline CDR1 and CDR2 sequences are LGHDT and YNNKEL (reference sequence). V was trimmed by 1 base and J by 0 bases, leaving 12 bases between them. This CDR3 reads CASSQGMDSDQETQYF. As DNA, the CDR3 is TGTGCCAGCAGCCAAGGTATGGACAGCGACCAAGAGACCCAGTACTTC.

The chain uses TRBV10-3 and TRBJ2-3; no clear D gene. The CDR3 consists of 16 residues. V lost 5 bases and J lost 5, with 20 bases in between. CDR1 is ENHRY and CDR2 is SYGVKD in the germline V gene. CDR3 DNA sequence: TGTGCCATCAGTCCAATAATCACGGGTTCGGGAGATACGCAGTATTTT. Amino acids: CAISPIITGSGDTQYF.